This is a list of T cell receptor beta chains from one sample in a study of shared clonotypes between healthy human individuals. Profiled with immunoSEQ multiplex PCR; TCRdb holds only in-frame clones, not every one. There are around 560,000 clones in the sample; 85% to 95% occur only once, and about 0.11% lies in the top ten. The sequenced sample consisted of naive CD8+ T cells sorted from blood. The receptors here all came from a woman aged 25 to 39 in good health. Each CDR3 is given with its conserved first and last residue.

v_gene,len,j_gene,CDR3aa
TRBV7-2,17,TRBJ2-1,CASSLDTIQWIYNEQFF
TRBV27,14,TRBJ2-1,CASSLRGTGNEQFF
TRBV16,18,TRBJ2-7,CASSQMTGAGLSSYEQYF
TRBV6-5,14,TRBJ2-1,CASIGTSGTNEQFF
TRBV28,16,TRBJ2-7,CASSPPGQGLSYEQYF
TRBV27,16,TRBJ2-1,CASSLWSGSSYNEQFF
TRBV11-2,11,TRBJ2-7,CASSTPYEQYF
TRBV28,16,TRBJ2-7,CASSLGAPTSSYEQYF
TRBV2,13,TRBJ2-7,CASRGQGDYEQYF
TRBV6-1,15,TRBJ2-7,CASSKTERGLAEQYF
TRBV7-3,15,TRBJ2-2,CASSQDRENTGELFF
TRBV7-9,14,TRBJ2-1,CASSLERRGDEQFF
TRBV10-3,15,TRBJ1-1,CAISELRGTNTEAFF
TRBV7-9,15,TRBJ1-3,CASSLGGGVRNTIYF
TRBV27,13,TRBJ1-2,CASSFGRNYGYTF
TRBV28,14,TRBJ1-1,CASSQPRGVGEAFF
TRBV28,16,TRBJ1-1,CASSLTGDTRSTEAFF
TRBV10-3,14,TRBJ2-7,CAISEPTQGYEQYF
TRBV28,16,TRBJ1-5,CASSYWDRGRDQPQHF
TRBV7-6,16,TRBJ2-5,CASSLEGGRFRETQYF
TRBV28,13,TRBJ2-7,CASKLAASYEQYF
TRBV27,17,TRBJ2-7,CASSSRTALRPPVEQYF
TRBV6-5,15,TRBJ2-3,CASSGAKEATDTQYF
TRBV27,16,TRBJ2-2,CASSPSWGVWTGELFF
TRBV2,16,TRBJ2-7,CASSALPGQEPYEQYF
TRBV25-1,14,TRBJ2-2,CASSEQGGTGELFF
TRBV5-6,15,TRBJ2-2,CASSYDRGRTGELFF
TRBV9,16,TRBJ2-7,CASSAGTSGLLGEQYF
TRBV19,16,TRBJ2-3,CASSIRFAGEADTQYF
TRBV6-1,18,TRBJ2-1,CASSDPGWLAGPKHEQFF
TRBV27,12,TRBJ2-2,CASSSFAGELFF
TRBV28,15,TRBJ1-2,CASSLYIFLNYGYTF
TRBV27,17,TRBJ2-3,CASSSVGTGIGIDTQYF
TRBV27,15,TRBJ1-5,CASSFGQGINQPQHF
TRBV28,13,TRBJ1-5,CASSLGSSQPQHF
TRBV19,11,TRBJ2-7,CASSDNYEQYF
TRBV6-5,14,TRBJ2-5,CASSYSHRLETQYF
TRBV4-1,18,TRBJ2-7,CASSLRRTLGTSDYEQYF
TRBV15,13,TRBJ2-1,CATSISSDNEQFF
TRBV11-1,15,TRBJ2-7,CASSNLAGGYYEQYF
TRBV4-1,15,TRBJ2-1,CASSQEVADYNEQFF
TRBV6-1,14,TRBJ2-7,CASRGGDRGYEQYF
TRBV27,16,TRBJ2-7,CASSLAPTGMGYEQYF
TRBV7-9,15,TRBJ2-1,CASRPSGIESNEQFF
TRBV13,15,TRBJ2-7,CASSTGRSEAYEQYF
TRBV23-1,18,TRBJ1-5,CASSQMGPGQGCWQPQHF
TRBV5-4,14,TRBJ2-7,CASSDRDASYEQYF
TRBV27,15,TRBJ1-5,CASSLSRGALQPQHF
TRBV4-1,14,TRBJ2-1,CASSHGGAQGEQFF
TRBV6-5,13,TRBJ2-1,CASSYPDGNEQFF
TRBV2,10,TRBJ2-7,CASREGEQYF
TRBV13,17,TRBJ2-3,CASSSTAGTDLTDTQYF
TRBV27,13,TRBJ1-3,CASRGGLGNTIYF
TRBV19,15,TRBJ2-2,CASSIPREGTGELFF
TRBV6-6,15,TRBJ2-1,CASKEASGDNNEQFF
TRBV6-4,16,TRBJ1-1,CASSEGPLTLNTEAFF
TRBV4-2,17,TRBJ2-3,CASSQPGLATFTDTQYF
TRBV5-5,14,TRBJ1-2,CASSSLLHNYGYTF
TRBV28,15,TRBJ1-1,CASLTGSGRVAEAFF